These T cell receptor beta chains were read from a single sample in a study of blood T cell repertoires in COVID-19. TCRdb keeps only in-frame clones here, not all; method: immunoSEQ multiplex PCR. The table shows about 110,000 clones, with 84% occurring only once. Sequencing was done on a sample of peripheral blood. The receptor set was obtained from a human donor in a cohort sampled during active COVID-19. Each CDR3 is given without its conserved first and last residue. Each record gives: clone size, J gene, V gene, CDR3 protein. Part of the rows lack a size; the others show once, few, many or a class for expanded clones.

-,TRBJ1-2,TRBV2,ATRTDGYGYT
-,TRBJ2-1,TRBV18,ASSRTYNEQF
-,TRBJ2-7,TRBV2,ASSGLHYEQY
-,TRBJ2-1,TRBV13,ASSLELAGYNEQF
-,TRBJ1-2,TRBV6-2/TRBV6-3,ASSRDSSIGYT
-,TRBJ2-1,TRBV7-2,ASSSPKAGVGSEQF
-,TRBJ2-1,TRBV5-8,ASSARQGTYNEQF
once,TRBJ2-1,TRBV4-2,ASSSGIKQF
-,TRBJ2-2,TRBV7-2,ASSRLAGLTGELF
-,TRBJ1-6,TRBV27,ASSPGPGLSYNSPLH
-,TRBJ1-1,TRBV21-1,ASSKETAYTEAF
-,TRBJ2-7,TRBV28,ASGLAGGSYEQY
-,TRBJ1-1,TRBV2,ASSGQTVNTEAF
many,TRBJ1-2,TRBV5-5,ASSLGTGGYT
-,TRBJ2-2,TRBV28,ASILTVGGGELF
-,TRBJ2-7,TRBV14,ASSQERLAGFAYEQY
-,TRBJ2-2,TRBV3-1/TRBV3-2,ASSQVRTGTGELF
once,TRBJ2-5,TRBV7-2,ASSLRQGLMETQY
-,TRBJ2-5,TRBV11-3,ASSFTAGLGETQY
-,TRBJ2-7,TRBV5-5,ASSLQVQLLVEQY
few,TRBJ2-2,TRBV5-5,ASSLDLAGLNTGELF
few,TRBJ2-2,TRBV7-2,ASSFRSGELF
-,TRBJ2-6,TRBV7-9,ASSFGLGQGSSGANVLT
few,TRBJ2-2,TRBV18,ASSPPRSGLAGITGELF
-,TRBJ2-1,TRBV18,ASSPPLRRSGVNEQF
-,TRBJ2-1,TRBV3-1/TRBV3-2,ASSQGGGSFIEQF
-,TRBJ2-2,TRBV9,ASSPSVADSRELF
-,TRBJ1-4,TRBV7-2,ASSLTGPKLF
-,TRBJ2-1,TRBV7-2,ASSLGGSPSYNEQF
-,TRBJ1-1,TRBV5-6,ASSAGQYMNTEAF
-,TRBJ2-7,TRBV7-2,ASSPGQGYEQY
-,TRBJ1-4,TRBV19,ASSFGTGGNEKLF
-,TRBJ2-2,TRBV27,ASRGLATGELF
-,TRBJ1-6,TRBV28,ASRPRGSYNSPLH
-,TRBJ2-5,TRBV2,ASSEVLAGETQY
-,TRBJ2-5,TRBV3-1/TRBV3-2,ASSLRGLAGGETQY
-,TRBJ2-5,TRBV7-2,ASSSGLTHQETQY
few,TRBJ2-7,TRBV2,ASSAGTGHSYEQY
-,TRBJ1-3,TRBV18,ASSPRGQAFSGNTIY
-,TRBJ2-6,TRBV24-1,ATSSPGGSGANVLT
-,TRBJ1-2,TRBV29-1,SDGQVYGYT
few,TRBJ2-2,TRBV18,ASSPGQQPGELF
-,TRBJ2-7,TRBV28,ASKAGVGEQY
-,TRBJ2-3,TRBV27,ASSAITGFSDTQY
-,TRBJ1-4,TRBV30,AWSVQATNEKLF
-,TRBJ1-1,TRBV6-6,ASSGTGRDTEAF
-,TRBJ2-6,TRBV6-1,ASSERTGLTSSGANVLT
-,TRBJ2-1,TRBV3-1/TRBV3-2,ASSPGYNEQF
-,TRBJ2-2,TRBV28,ASSSGGPPGGELF
-,TRBJ2-7,TRBV7-2,ASSSRQGFEQY
-,TRBJ2-1,TRBV4-1,ASSRTSGSSYNEQF
-,TRBJ2-3,TRBV6-4,ASSPGTSTDTQY